This T cell receptor (beta chain) comes out of a study of breast tumors, draining lymph nodes, adjacent tissues. Study outcomes and limitations: Findings are consistent with lymph node origin and intratumoral expansion of most tumor T cells.

Using its own MiXCR run on the multiplex PCR reads, TCRdb lists one record per CDR3 protein. The data hold about 140,000 distinct CDR3 sequences, with about 20% observed a single time. Samples came from axillary lymph nodes draining the breast cancer. In this sample, this clonotype turned up many times. Its antigen is as yet unknown. The V and J ends lost 3 bases and 1 base, in that order; junction bases with no gene match: 5. CDR3 length: 15 amino acids. The germline V gene has CDR1 SEHNR and CDR2 FQNEAQ (reference sequence). The TCR was taken from a female donor with breast cancer. Some clones in this sample may be carry-over from other donors' samples. The sample consisted of axillary lymph node tissue. The chain uses TRBV7-9 and TRBJ2-5; the match to TRBD1 covers 7 bases. This chain's CDR3 is CASSFWTGSQETQYF. The CDR3 nucleotides read TGTGCCAGCAGCTTTTGGACAGGAAGCCAAGAGACCCAGTACTTC. The full variable domain, rest sourced from reference TRBV7-9 and TRBJ2-5, is DTGVSQNPRHKITKRGQNVTFRCDPISEHNRLYWYRQTLGQGPEFLTYFQNEAQLEKSRLLSDRFSAERPKGSFSTLEIQRTEQGDSAMYLCASSFWTGSQETQYFGPGTRLLVL.